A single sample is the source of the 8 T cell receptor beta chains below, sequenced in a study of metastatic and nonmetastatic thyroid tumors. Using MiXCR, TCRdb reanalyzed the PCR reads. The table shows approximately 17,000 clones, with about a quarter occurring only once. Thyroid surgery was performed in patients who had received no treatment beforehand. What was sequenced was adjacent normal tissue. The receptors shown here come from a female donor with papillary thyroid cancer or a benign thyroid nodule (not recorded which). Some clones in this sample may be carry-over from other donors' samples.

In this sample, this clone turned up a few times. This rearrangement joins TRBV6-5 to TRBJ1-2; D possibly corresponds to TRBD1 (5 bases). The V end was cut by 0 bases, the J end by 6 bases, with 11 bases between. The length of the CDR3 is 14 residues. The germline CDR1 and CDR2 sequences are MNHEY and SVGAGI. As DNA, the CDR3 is TGTGCCAGCAGTTACTCGTTCGGGGGGGATGGCTACACCTTC. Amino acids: CASSYSFGGDGYTF.

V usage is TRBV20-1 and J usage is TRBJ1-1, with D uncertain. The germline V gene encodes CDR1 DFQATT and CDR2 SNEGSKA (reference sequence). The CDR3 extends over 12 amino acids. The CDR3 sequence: CTASPGGPEAFF. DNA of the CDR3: TGCACCGCTTCACCGGGTGGGCCTGAAGCTTTCTTT.

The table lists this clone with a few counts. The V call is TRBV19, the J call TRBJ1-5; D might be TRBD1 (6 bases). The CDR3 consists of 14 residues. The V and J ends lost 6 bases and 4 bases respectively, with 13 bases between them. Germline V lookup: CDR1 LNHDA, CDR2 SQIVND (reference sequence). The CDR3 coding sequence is TGTGCCAGTAGACATGGGCAGGGGAATCAGCCCCAGCATTTT. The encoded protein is CASRHGQGNQPQHF.

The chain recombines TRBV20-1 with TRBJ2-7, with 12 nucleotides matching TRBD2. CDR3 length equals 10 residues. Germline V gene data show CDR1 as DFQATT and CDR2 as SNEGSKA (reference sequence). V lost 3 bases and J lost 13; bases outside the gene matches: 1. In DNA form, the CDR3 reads TGCAGTGCTAGGACTAGCGGGAGTTACTTC. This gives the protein CSARTSGSYF.

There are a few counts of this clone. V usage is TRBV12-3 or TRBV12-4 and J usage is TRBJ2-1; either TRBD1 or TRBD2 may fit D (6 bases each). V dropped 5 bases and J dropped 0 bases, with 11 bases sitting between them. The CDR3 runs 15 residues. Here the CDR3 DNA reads TGTGCCAGCAGTCATGAGGGGGGCTCCTACAATGAGCAGTTCTTC. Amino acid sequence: CASSHEGGSYNEQFF.

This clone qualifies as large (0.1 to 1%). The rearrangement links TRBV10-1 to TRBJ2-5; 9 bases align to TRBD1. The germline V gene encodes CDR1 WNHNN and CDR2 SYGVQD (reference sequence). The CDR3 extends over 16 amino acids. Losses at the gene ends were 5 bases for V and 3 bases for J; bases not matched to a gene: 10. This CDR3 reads CASSSSGQGSKETQYF. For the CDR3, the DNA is TGCGCCAGCAGTTCATCGGGACAGGGATCAAAAGAGACCCAGTACTTC.

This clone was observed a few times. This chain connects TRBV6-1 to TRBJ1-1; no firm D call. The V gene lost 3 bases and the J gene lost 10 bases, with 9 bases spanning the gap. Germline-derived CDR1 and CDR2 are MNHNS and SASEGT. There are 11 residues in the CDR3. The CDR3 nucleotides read TGTGCCAGCAGTGACACCCAAGGAGCTTTCTTT. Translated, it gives CASSDTQGAFF.

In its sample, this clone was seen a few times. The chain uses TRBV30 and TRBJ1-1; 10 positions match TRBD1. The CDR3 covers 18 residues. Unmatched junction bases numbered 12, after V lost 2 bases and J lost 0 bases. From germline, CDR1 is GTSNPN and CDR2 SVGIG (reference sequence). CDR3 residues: CAWSPPGTGVEVNTEAFF. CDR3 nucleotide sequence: TGTGCCTGGAGTCCTCCCGGGACAGGGGTGGAGGTGAACACTGAAGCTTTCTTT.